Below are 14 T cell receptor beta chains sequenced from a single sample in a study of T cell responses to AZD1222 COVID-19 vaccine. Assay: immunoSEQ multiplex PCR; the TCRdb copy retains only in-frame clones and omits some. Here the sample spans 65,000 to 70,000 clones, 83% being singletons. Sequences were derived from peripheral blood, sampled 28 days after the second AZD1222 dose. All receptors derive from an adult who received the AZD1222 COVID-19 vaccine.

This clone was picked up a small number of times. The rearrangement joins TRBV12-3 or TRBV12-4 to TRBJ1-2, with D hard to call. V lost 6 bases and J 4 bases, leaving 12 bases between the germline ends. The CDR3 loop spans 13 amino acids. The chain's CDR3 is CASSQTGGYGYTF. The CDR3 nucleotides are TGTGCCAGCAGCCAGACGGGAGGCTATGGCTACACCTTC.

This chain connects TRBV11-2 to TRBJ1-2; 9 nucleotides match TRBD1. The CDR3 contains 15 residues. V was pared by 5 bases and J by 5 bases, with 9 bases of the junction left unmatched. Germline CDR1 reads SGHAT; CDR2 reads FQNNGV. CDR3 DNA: TGTGCCAGCAGCACCCCCGGGACAGGGTCGTATGGCTACACCTTC. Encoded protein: CASSTPGTGSYGYTF.

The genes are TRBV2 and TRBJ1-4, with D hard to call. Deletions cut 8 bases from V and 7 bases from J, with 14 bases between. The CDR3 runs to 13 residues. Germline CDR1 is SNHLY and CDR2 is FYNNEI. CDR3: CASLDGLFEKLFF. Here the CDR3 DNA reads TGTGCCAGCCTTGATGGGCTCTTTGAAAAACTGTTTTTT.

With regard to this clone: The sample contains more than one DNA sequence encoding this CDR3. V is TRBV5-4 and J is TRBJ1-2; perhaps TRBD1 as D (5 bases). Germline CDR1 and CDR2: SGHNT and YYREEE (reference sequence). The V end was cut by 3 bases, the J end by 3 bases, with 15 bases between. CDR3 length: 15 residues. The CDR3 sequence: CASSSLTGHYYGYTF. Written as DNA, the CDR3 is TGTGCCAGCAGCTCCCTCACGGGGCATTACTATGGCTACACCTTC.

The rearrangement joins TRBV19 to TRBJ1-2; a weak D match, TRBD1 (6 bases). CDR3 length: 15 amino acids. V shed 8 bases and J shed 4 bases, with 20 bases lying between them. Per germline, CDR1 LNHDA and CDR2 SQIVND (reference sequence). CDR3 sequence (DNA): TGTGCCAGTTCCCGGGGGGGGCTGGGAGTCTATGGCTACACCTTC. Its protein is CASSRGGLGVYGYTF.

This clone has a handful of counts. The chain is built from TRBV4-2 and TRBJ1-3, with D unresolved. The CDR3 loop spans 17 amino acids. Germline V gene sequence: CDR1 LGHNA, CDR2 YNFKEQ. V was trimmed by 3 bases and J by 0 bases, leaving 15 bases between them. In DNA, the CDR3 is TGTGCCAGCAGCCAGCCCGTGGGATTTAGCTCTGGAAACACCATATATTTT. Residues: CASSQPVGFSSGNTIYF.

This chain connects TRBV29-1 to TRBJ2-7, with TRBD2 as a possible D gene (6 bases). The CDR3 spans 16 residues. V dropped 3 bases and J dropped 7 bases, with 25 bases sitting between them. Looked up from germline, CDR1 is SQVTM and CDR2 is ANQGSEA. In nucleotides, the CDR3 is TGCAGCGTTGAGGCTCAGGAGGGTGCGGTGGGGGGTGAGCAGTACTTC. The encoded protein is CSVEAQEGAVGGEQYF.

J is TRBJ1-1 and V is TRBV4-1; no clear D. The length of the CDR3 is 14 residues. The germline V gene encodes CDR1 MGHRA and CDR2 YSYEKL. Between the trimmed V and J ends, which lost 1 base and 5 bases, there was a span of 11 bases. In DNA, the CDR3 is TGCGCCAGCAGCCAAGGTGAAGGGTGGACTGAAGCTTTCTTT. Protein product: CASSQGEGWTEAFF.

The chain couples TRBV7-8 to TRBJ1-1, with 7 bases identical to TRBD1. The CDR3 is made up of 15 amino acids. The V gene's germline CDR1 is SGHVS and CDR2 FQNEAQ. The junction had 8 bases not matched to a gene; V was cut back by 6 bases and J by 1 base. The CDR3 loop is CASRTTGYPNTEAFF. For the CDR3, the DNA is TGTGCCAGCAGGACGACAGGGTATCCGAACACTGAAGCTTTCTTT.

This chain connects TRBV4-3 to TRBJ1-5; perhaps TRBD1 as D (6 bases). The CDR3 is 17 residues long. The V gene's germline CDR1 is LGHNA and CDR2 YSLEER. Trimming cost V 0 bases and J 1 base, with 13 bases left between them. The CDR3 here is CASSQETSRGSNQPQHF. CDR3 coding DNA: TGCGCCAGCAGCCAAGAGACAAGCAGGGGAAGCAATCAGCCCCAGCATTTT.

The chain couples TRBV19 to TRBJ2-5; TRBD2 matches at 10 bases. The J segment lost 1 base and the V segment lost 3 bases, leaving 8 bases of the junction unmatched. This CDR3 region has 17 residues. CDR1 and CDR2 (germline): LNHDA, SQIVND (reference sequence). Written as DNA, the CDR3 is TGTGCCAGTAGTATTAAAGTTCAGCGGGGGGGCCAAGAGACCCAGTACTTC. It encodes CASSIKVQRGGQETQYF.

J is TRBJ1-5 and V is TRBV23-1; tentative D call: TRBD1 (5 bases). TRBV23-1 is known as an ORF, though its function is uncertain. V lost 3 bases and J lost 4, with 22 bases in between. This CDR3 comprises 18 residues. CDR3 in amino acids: CASSHWGGDGVANQPQHF. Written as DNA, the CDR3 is TGCGCCAGCAGTCACTGGGGAGGGGACGGGGTAGCAAATCAGCCCCAGCATTTT.

This chain's CDR3 is CAWSDRMMTDTQYF. The CDR3, as DNA: TGTGCCTGGAGTGATCGTATGATGACAGATACGCAGTATTTT. This chain connects TRBV30 to TRBJ2-3; D gene unclear. The germline V gene has CDR1 GTSNPN and CDR2 SVGIG (reference sequence). The CDR3 consists of 14 residues. The V and J ends lost 1 base and 3 bases respectively, with 11 bases between them.

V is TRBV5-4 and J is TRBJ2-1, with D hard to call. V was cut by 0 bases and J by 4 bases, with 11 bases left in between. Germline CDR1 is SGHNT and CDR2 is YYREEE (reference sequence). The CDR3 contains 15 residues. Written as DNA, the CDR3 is TGTGCCAGCAGCTTGGTAGCCGGTGGATACAATGAGCAGTTCTTC. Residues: CASSLVAGGYNEQFF.